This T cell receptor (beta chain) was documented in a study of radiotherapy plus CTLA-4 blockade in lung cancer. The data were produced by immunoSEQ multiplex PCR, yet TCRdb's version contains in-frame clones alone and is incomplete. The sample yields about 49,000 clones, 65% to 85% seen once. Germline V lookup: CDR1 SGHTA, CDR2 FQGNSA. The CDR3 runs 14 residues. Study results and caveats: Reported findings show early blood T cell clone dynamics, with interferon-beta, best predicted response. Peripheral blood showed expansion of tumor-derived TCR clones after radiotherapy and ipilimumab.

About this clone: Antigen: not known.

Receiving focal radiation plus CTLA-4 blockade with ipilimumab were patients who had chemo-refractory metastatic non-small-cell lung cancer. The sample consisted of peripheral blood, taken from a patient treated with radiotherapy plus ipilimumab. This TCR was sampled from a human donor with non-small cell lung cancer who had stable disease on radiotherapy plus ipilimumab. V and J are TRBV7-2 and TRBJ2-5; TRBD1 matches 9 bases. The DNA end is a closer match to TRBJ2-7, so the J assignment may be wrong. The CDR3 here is CASSSDRGTYEQYF. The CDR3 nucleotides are TGTGCCAGCAGCTCGGACAGGGGAACCTACGAGCAGTACTTC.